This TCR beta chain was captured by sequencing in a study of cytomegalovirus exposure and HLA in healthy donors. Study background: A prior analysis found 100 million to 140 million unique TCR beta sequences from about 179 million T cells.

Unrecorded immune exposures were likely, despite nominal health at sampling. The CDR3 loop spans 16 amino acids. Germline V gene lookup returns CDR1 SEHNR and CDR2 FQNEAQ (reference sequence). J lost 7 bases, V lost 5 bases, and 13 bases had no gene match. A multiplex PCR was run with 60 Vbeta primers and 13 Jbeta primers. Sequenced by immunoSEQ multiplex PCR; TCRdb stores in-frame clones only, minus some. The sample includes about 220,000 clones, approximately 82% of them seen just once. Sequencing input: PBMCs. This clonotype originated in a man aged 18 to 29 in good health and CMV-seronegative. The chain recombines TRBV7-9 with TRBJ1-5, with 8 bases aligning to TRBD1. In DNA form, the CDR3 reads TGTGCCAGCAGCCTATTACTCGGGACAGGAGGACAGCCCCAGCATTTT. As protein: CASSLLLGTGGQPQHF.